This TCR beta chain was observed in a study of response to subunit inactivated influenza vaccine. Findings of the study overall: Each seasonal flu vaccination may recruit only limited new T cells, authors suggested.

Each CDR3 protein is one row after TCRdb ran MiXCR on the RT-PCR reads. The repertoire holds roughly 700,000 distinct CDR3 sequences, about a sixth seen once, with 9.5% to 13% in the top ten. The V gene's germline CDR1 is KGHSH and CDR2 LQKENI. Trimming shortened V by 6 bases and J by 6 bases, and 21 bases separated the two germline ends. This CDR3 region has 15 residues. Details on this clonotype: Its cognate antigen is unknown.

The chain links TRBV18 to TRBJ2-7; TRBD1 is a possible D gene (5 bases). This TCR came from a man aged 45-60 years who received an inactivated influenza vaccine. The sequencing here drew on PBMCs from blood, taken roughly 12 days after vaccination. The CDR3 sequence: CASSLRTKGIGEQYF. The CDR3 nucleotides read TGTGCCAGCTCCTTAAGGACCAAGGGGATTGGCGAGCAGTACTTC.